Reported below is one T cell receptor beta chain. It lacks a known antigen. No clone much larger than this one lies a single base away; base qualities are absent. V loses 2 bases, J loses 3 bases, and the germline ends lie 11 bases apart. In the germline V gene, CDR1 corresponds to LGHNA and CDR2 to YSLEER. The CDR3 runs 15 residues from the cysteine to the phenylalanine. Of the read, only the CDR3 DNA is kept; its 45 bases are in frame from base 1. This sample was included in a study of OX40 agonist ivuxolimab in advanced cancers. In the study overall: The costimulatory receptor OX40 (CD134) was targeted by ivuxolimab, a fully human IgG2 agonistic monoclonal antibody. Three dose-escalation patients achieved partial responses, one with hepatocellular carcinoma and two with cutaneous melanoma. The dose-escalation cohort was about 83% male with a mean age of approximately 60 years, ranging from roughly 20 to 80. Patients were allowed to have had prior anti-PD-1, anti-PD-L1 or anti-CTLA-4 therapy, and less than 45% of the dose-escalation patients had previously received checkpoint inhibitors. Among the roughly 52 dose-escalation patients, around 20 had hepatocellular carcinoma, roughly 15 melanoma, 9 renal cell carcinoma and 9 head and neck cancer. The paper reports the monotherapy dose-escalation portion (N of about 50 patients) of the phase I ivuxolimab trial. The point of sequencing TCRbeta in the periphery was to test whether ivuxolimab changed TCR sequence diversity and drove clonal T-cell expansion. Intravenous ivuxolimab was administered to patients every 2 weeks at six dose levels: 0.01, 0.1, 0.3, 1.5, 3 and 10 mg/kg. Broad study findings and their caveats: Which antigens the clonally expanded peripheral T cells were specific for was not determined. In the 0.1-3.0 mg/kg groups, partial responders had among the lowest normalized peripheral clonal expansion, particularly in CD8+ T cells. On average, CD8+ T cells showed more expanded clones than CD4+ T cells after ivuxolimab. Low levels of normalized T-cell clonal expansion were also shown by some nonresponding patients. At doses from 0.1 to 3.0 mg/kg, clonal expansion was seen in both CD4+ and CD8+ blood T cells between baseline and week 6.

Genomic DNA was extracted from sorted cells for sequencing of the TCRbeta CDR3 region. The immunoSEQ Assay was used for sequencing of TCRbeta CDR3 regions. TCRdb holds this immuneACCESS table with in-frame rearrangements only. Some clones are missing; in checked studies, unresolved V genes explain under half, and the rest has no known cause. This sample comprises roughly 14,000 clones, 82% of them detected only once. Clones ranked in the top ten supply about two fifths of the sample. The trial excluded patients who had a history of autoimmune disease or were on systemic immunosuppression. Peripheral blood for TCR sequencing was drawn from every dose cohort at baseline, at cycle 4 day 1 and at cycle 7 day 1. The samples were taken from a phase I, first-in-human, multicenter, open-label dose-escalation trial of ivuxolimab. Adults with locally advanced or metastatic melanoma, renal cell, hepatocellular, or head and neck squamous cell carcinoma were enrolled in the trial. Before TCR sequencing, CD4+ T cells and CD8+ T cells from peripheral blood were sorted into separate populations.

The sequence joins TRBV4-3 to TRBJ1-5; a tentative D match to TRBD1 spans 6 bases. This specimen was CD4+ or CD8+ T cells sorted from blood, taken in a trial of the OX40 agonist ivuxolimab. The receptor comes from an adult with an advanced solid tumor such as melanoma, head and neck, liver or kidney cancer. Read as DNA, the sequence is TGCGCCAGCAGCCAAAGACAGGTTCCCAATCAGCCCCAGCATTTT. This is translated as CASSQRQVPNQPQHF.